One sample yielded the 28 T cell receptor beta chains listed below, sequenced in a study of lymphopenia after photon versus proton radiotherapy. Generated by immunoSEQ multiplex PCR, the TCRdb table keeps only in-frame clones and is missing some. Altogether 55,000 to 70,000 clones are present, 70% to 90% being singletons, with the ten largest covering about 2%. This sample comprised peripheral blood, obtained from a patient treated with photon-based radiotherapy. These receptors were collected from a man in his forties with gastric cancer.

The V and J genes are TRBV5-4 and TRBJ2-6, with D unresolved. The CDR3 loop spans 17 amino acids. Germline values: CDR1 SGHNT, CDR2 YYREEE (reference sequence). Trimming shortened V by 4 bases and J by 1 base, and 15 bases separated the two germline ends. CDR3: CASSQGRVTSGANVLTF. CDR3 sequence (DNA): TGTGCCAGCAGCCAAGGACGGGTAACGTCTGGGGCCAACGTCCTGACTTTC.

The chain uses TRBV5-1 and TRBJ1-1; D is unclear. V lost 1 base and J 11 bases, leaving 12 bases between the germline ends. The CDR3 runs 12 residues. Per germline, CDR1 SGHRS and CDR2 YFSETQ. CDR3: CASSLSDKEAFF. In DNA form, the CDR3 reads TGCGCCAGCAGCTTGTCAGACAAGGAGGCTTTCTTT.

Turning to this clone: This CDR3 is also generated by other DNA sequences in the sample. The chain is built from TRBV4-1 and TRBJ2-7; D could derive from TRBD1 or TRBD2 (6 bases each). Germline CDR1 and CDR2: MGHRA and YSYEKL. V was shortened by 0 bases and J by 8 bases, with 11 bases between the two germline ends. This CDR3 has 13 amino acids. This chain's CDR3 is CASSQELGGQQYF. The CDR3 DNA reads TGCGCCAGCAGCCAAGAGTTGGGGGGCCAGCAGTACTTC.

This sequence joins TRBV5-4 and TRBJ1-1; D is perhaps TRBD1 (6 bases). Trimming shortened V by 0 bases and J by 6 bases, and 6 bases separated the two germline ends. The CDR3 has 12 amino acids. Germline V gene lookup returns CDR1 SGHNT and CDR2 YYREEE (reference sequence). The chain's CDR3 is CASSLEGAEAFF. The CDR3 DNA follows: TGTGCCAGCAGCTTGGAGGGGGCTGAAGCTTTCTTT.

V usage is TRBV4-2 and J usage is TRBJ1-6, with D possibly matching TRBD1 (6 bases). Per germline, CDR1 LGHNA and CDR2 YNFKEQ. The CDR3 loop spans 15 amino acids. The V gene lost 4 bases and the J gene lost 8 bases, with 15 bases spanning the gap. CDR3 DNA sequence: TGTGCCAGCAGCCCAAGTGGGGGCGCGGATTCACCCCTCCACTTT. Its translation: CASSPSGGADSPLHF.

The CDR3 sequence: CASSRDSGGGETQYF. CDR3 DNA: TGTGCCAGCAGCCGGGACAGTGGGGGAGGGGAGACCCAGTACTTC. The chain has TRBV7-7 and TRBJ2-5; possibly TRBD1 or TRBD2 for D (7 bases each). The CDR3 is 15 residues long. Between the trimmed V and J ends, which lost 5 bases and 5 bases, there was a span of 18 bases. The germline V gene encodes CDR1 SSHAT and CDR2 FNYEAQ (reference sequence). Based on the CDR3 plus reference TRBV7-7 and TRBJ2-5, the full variable domain is GAGVSQSPRYKVTKRGQDVTLRCDPISSHATLYWYQQALGQGPEFLTYFNYEAQPDKSGLPSDRFSAERPEGSISTLTIQRTEQRDSAMYRCASSRDSGGGETQYFGPGTRLLVL.

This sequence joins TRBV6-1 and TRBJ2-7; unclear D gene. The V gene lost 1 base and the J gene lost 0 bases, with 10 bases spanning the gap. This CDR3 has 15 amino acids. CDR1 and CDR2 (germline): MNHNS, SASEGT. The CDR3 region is CASSEGTASSYEQYF. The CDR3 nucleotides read TGTGCCAGCAGTGAAGGGACCGCGAGCTCCTACGAGCAGTACTTC.

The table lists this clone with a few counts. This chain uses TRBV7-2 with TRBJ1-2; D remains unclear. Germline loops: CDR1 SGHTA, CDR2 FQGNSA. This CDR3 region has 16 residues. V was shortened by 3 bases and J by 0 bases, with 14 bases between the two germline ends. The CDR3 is CASSLAARGSNYGYTF. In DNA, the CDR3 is TGTGCCAGCAGCTTGGCGGCAAGAGGTTCTAACTATGGCTACACCTTC.

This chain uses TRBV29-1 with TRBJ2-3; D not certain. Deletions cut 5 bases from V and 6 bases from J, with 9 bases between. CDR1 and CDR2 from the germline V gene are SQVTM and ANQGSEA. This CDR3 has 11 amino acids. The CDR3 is CSVKAADTQYF. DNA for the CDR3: TGCAGCGTTAAGGCTGCGGATACGCAGTATTTT.

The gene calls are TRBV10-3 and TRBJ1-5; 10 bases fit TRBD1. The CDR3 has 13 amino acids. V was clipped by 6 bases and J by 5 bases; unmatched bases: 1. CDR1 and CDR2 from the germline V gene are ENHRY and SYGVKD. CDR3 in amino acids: CAISGTGDQPQHF. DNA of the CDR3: TGTGCCATCAGCGGGACAGGGGATCAGCCCCAGCATTTT.

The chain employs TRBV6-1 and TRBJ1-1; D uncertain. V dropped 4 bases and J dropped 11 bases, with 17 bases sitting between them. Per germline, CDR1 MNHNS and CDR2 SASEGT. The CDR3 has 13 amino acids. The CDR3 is CASSGARASRAFF. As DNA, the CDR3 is TGTGCCAGCAGTGGGGCCCGAGCCTCGCGGGCTTTCTTT.

The CDR3 region is CASSARGDSYNEQFF. CDR3 nucleotide sequence: TGTGCCAGCAGCGCCCGGGGGGACTCCTACAATGAGCAGTTCTTC. This chain links TRBV9 with TRBJ2-1, with 7 bases fitting TRBD2. J was trimmed by 0 bases and V by 3 bases; bases with no gene match: 3. The CDR3 consists of 15 residues. The germline V gene encodes CDR1 SGDLS and CDR2 YYNGEE.

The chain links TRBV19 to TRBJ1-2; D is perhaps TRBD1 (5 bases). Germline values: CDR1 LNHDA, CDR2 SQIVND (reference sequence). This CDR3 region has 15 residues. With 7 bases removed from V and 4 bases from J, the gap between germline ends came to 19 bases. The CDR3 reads CASTPRRGATYGYTF. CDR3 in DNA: TGTGCCAGTACCCCTCGGCGGGGCGCCACCTATGGCTACACCTTC.

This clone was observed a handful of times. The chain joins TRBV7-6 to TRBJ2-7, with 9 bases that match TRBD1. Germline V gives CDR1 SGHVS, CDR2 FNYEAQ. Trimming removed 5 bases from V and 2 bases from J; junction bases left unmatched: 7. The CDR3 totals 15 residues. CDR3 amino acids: CASSAGQGLPYEQYF. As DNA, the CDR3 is TGTGCCAGCAGCGCCGGACAGGGGCTTCCCTACGAGCAGTACTTC. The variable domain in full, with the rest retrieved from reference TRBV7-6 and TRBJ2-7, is GAGVSQSPRYKVTKRGQDVALRCDPISGHVSLYWYRQALGQGPEFLTYFNYEAQQDKSGLPNDRFSAERPEGSISTLTIQRTEQRDSAMYRCASSAGQGLPYEQYFGPGTRLTVT.

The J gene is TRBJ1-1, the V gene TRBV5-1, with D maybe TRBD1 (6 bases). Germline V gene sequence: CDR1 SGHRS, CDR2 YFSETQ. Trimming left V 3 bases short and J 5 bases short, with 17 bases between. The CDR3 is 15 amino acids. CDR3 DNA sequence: TGCGCCAGCAGCTCCCAGGGTGAGGGGGGAACTGAAGCTTTCTTT. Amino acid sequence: CASSSQGEGGTEAFF.

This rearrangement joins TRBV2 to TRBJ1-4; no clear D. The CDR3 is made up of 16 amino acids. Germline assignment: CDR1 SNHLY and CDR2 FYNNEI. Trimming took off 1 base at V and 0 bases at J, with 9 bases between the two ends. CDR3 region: CASSEEGLATNEKLFF. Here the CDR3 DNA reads TGTGCCAGCAGTGAAGAGGGCCTTGCAACTAATGAAAAACTGTTTTTT.

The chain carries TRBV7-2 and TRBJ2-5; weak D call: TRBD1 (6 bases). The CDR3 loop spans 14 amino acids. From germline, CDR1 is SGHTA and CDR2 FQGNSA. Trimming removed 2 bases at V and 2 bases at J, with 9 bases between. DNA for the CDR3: TGTGCCAGCAGCTTACAAGGACAGCAAGAGACCCAGTACTTC. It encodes CASSLQGQQETQYF.

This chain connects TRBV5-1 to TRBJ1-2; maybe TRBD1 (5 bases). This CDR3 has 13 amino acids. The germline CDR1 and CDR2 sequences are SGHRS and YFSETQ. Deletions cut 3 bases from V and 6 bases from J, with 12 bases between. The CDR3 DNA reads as TGCGCCAGCAGCTCGGGAAGAGGGGATGGCTACACCTTC. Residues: CASSSGRGDGYTF.

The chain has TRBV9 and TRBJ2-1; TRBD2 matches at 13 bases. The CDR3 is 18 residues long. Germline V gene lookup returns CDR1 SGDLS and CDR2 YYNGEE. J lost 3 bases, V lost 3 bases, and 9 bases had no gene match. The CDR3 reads CASSGEGTSGVGYNEQFF. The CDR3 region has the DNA TGTGCCAGCAGCGGAGAGGGGACTAGCGGGGTGGGCTACAATGAGCAGTTCTTC. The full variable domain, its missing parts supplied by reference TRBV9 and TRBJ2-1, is DSGVTQTPKHLITATGQRVTLRCSPRSGDLSVYWYQQSLDQGLQFLIQYYNGEERAKGNILERFSAQQFPDLHSELNLSSLELGDSALYFCASSGEGTSGVGYNEQFFGPGTRLTVL.

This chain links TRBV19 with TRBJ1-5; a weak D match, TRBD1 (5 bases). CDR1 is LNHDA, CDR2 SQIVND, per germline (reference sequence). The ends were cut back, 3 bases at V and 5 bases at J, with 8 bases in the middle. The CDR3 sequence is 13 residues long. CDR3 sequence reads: CASSIGAYQPQHF. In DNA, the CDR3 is TGTGCCAGTAGTATCGGGGCTTATCAGCCCCAGCATTTT.

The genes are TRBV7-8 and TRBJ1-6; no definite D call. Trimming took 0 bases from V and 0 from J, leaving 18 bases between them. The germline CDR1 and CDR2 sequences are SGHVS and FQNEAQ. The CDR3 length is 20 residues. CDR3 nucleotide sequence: TGTGCCAGCAGCTTAGCCGGAGGGCAGAGGGAGCTCTCCTATAATTCACCCCTCCACTTT. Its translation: CASSLAGGQRELSYNSPLHF.

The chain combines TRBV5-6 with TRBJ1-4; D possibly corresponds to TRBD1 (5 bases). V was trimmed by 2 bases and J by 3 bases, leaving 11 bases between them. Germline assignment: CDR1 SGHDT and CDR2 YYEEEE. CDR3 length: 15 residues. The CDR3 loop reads CASSLGQGSNEKLFF. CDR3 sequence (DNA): TGTGCCAGCAGCTTAGGGCAGGGATCTAATGAAAAACTGTTTTTT.

The CDR3, as DNA: TGTGCCAGCAGTGAATGGGGACTGCCGTACGAGCAGTACTTC. Amino acids: CASSEWGLPYEQYF. The chain joins TRBV2 to TRBJ2-7; D may be TRBD2 (6 bases). Looked up from germline, CDR1 is SNHLY and CDR2 is FYNNEI. The V end lost 2 bases, the J end lost 4 bases, and 12 bases lay between the germline ends. There are 14 residues in the CDR3.

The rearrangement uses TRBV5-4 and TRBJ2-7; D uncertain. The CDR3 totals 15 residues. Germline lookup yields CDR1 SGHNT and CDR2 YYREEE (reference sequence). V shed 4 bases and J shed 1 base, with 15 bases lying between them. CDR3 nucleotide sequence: TGTGCCAGCAGCCGAGGTGAGAGAAGTTCCTACGAGCAGTACTTC. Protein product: CASSRGERSSYEQYF. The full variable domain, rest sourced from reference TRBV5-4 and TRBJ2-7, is ETGVTQSPTHLIKTRGQQVTLRCSSQSGHNTVSWYQQALGQGPQFIFQYYREEENGRGNFPPRFSGLQFPNYSSELNVNALELDDSALYLCASSRGERSSYEQYFGPGTRLTVT.

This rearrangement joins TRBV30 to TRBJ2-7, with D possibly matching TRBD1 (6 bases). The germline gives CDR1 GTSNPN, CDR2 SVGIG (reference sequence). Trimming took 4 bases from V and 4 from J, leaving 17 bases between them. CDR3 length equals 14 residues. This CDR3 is CAWKTGGRFYEQYF. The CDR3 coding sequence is TGTGCCTGGAAAACTGGGGGCAGGTTTTACGAGCAGTACTTC.

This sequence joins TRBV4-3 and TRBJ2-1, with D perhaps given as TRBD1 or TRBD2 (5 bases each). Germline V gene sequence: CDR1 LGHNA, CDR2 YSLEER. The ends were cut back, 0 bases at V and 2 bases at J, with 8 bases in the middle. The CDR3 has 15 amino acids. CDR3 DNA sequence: TGCGCCAGCAGCCAAGACTGGGGGACCTACAATGAGCAGTTCTTC. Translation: CASSQDWGTYNEQFF.

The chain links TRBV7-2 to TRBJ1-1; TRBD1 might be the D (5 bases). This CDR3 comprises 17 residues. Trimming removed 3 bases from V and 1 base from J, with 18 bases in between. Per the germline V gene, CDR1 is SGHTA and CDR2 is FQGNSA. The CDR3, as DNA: TGTGCCAGCAGCTTTCCCGCGCAGGGAACATCGAACACTGAAGCTTTCTTT. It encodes CASSFPAQGTSNTEAFF.

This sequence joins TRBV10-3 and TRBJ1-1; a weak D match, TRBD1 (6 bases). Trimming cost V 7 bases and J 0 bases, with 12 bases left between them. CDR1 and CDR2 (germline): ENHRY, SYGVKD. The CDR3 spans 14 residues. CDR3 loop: CAIKKDSLNTEAFF. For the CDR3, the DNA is TGTGCCATCAAGAAGGACAGCTTGAACACTGAAGCTTTCTTT.